These 15 T cell receptor beta chains share one sample of origin, sequenced in a study of blood T cell repertoires in COVID-19. Method: immunoSEQ multiplex PCR; TCRdb's copy keeps in-frame clones and lacks some. The table includes about 150,000 clones, around 84% detected once. Sequenced material: peripheral blood. These receptor sequences come from a woman between 45 and 65 years old with acute or convalescent COVID-19.

The V and J genes are TRBV7-2 and TRBJ2-2; no clear D. The ends were cut back, 2 bases at V and 5 bases at J, with 6 bases in the middle. CDR3 length equals 13 residues. CDR1 and CDR2 (germline): SGHTA, FQGNSA. The CDR3, as DNA: TGTGCCAGCAGCTTATCTACTACCGGGGAGCTGTTTTTT. This codes for CASSLSTTGELFF.

The rearrangement joins TRBV18 to TRBJ2-3, with TRBD1 identical over 11 bases. The germline gives CDR1 KGHSH, CDR2 LQKENI. This CDR3 has 14 amino acids. The J segment lost 5 bases and the V segment lost 3 bases, leaving 1 base of the junction unmatched. CDR3 in DNA: TGTGCCAGCTCACCCGGGACAGGGGGAGATACGCAGTATTTT. This gives the protein CASSPGTGGDTQYF.

This clone has a handful of counts. J is TRBJ1-5 and V is TRBV2; D remains unclear. The ends were cut back, 6 bases at V and 0 bases at J, with 6 bases in the middle. Germline V gene lookup returns CDR1 SNHLY and CDR2 FYNNEI. The CDR3 covers 13 residues. The CDR3 loop is CASRVVSNQPQHF. CDR3 sequence (DNA): TGTGCCAGCAGGGTAGTTAGCAATCAGCCCCAGCATTTT.

The rearrangement links TRBV19 to TRBJ2-1; TRBD2 aligns across 12 bases. V lost 4 bases and J lost 7; bases outside the gene matches: 2. The CDR3 is 14 residues long. CDR1 is LNHDA and CDR2 is SQIVND in the germline V gene (reference sequence). The CDR3 DNA follows: TGTGCCAGTAGTACACTAGCGGGGGGAAATGAGCAGTTCTTC. Translated: CASSTLAGGNEQFF. The complete variable domain, with remaining parts taken from reference TRBV19 and TRBJ2-1, reads DGGITQSPKYLFRKEGQNVTLSCEQNLNHDAMYWYRQDPGQGLRLIYYSQIVNDFQKGDIAEGYSVSREKKESFPLTVTSAQKNPTAFYLCASSTLAGGNEQFFGPGTRLTVL.

The V call is TRBV2, the J call TRBJ2-5; D uncertain. The germline CDR1 and CDR2 sequences are SNHLY and FYNNEI. V lost 2 bases to trimming and J lost 2 bases, with 6 bases between them. The CDR3 sequence is 13 residues long. The CDR3 sequence: CASSEPSQETQYF. DNA of the CDR3: TGTGCCAGCAGTGAACCCAGTCAAGAGACCCAGTACTTC.

This chain links TRBV6-6 with TRBJ1-2; TRBD1 might be the D (6 bases). The CDR3 loop spans 14 amino acids. Per germline, CDR1 MNHNY and CDR2 SVGAGI (reference sequence). Trimming shortened V by 4 bases and J by 2 bases, and 11 bases separated the two germline ends. The CDR3 nucleotides are TGTGCCAGCAGTTCTACTACAGGGAACTATGGCTACACCTTC. Translating it yields CASSSTTGNYGYTF.

This clone was found a few times. The chain uses TRBV7-8 and TRBJ1-2; D perhaps matches TRBD1 (6 bases). Germline loops: CDR1 SGHVS, CDR2 FQNEAQ. The CDR3 length is 14 residues. V lost 5 bases to trimming and J lost 0 bases, with 10 bases between them. The CDR3 loop is CASSVQGSNYGYTF. For the CDR3, the DNA is TGTGCCAGCAGCGTACAGGGTTCTAACTATGGCTACACCTTC.

The CDR3 DNA sequence: TGTGCCAGCAGCCAAGATTGGAGGCAACCCCCGAGGGAGCAGTTCTTC. It encodes CASSQDWRQPPREQFF. V and J are TRBV3-1 (or the pseudogene TRBV3-2) and TRBJ2-1, with a weak D call TRBD2 (5 bases). V was trimmed by 0 bases and J by 10 bases, leaving 19 bases between them. Per germline, CDR1 LGHDT and CDR2 YNNKEL (reference sequence). There are 16 residues in the CDR3.

The chain has TRBV27 and TRBJ2-3; 12 positions match TRBD2. The CDR3 consists of 14 residues. Germline V lookup: CDR1 MNHEY, CDR2 SMNVEV (reference sequence). Trimming at V came to 8 bases and at J to 4 bases, leaving 4 bases not matched to a gene. The CDR3 spells CASAGLAGPDTQYF. The CDR3 bases are TGTGCCAGCGCGGGACTAGCGGGCCCAGATACGCAGTATTTT.

V usage is TRBV7-2 and J usage is TRBJ2-5, with D perhaps TRBD2 (6 bases). The ends were cut back, 6 bases at V and 2 bases at J, with 10 bases in the middle. Per germline, CDR1 SGHTA and CDR2 FQGNSA. This CDR3 has 13 amino acids. In nucleotides, the CDR3 is TGTGCCAGCAGAAATGGAGGGCAAGAGACCCAGTACTTC. It specifies CASRNGGQETQYF.

The chain uses TRBV10-3 and TRBJ2-6; 8 bases fit TRBD1. CDR3 length: 16 amino acids. Germline CDR1 ENHRY, CDR2 SYGVKD. V was pared by 9 bases and J by 3 bases, with 10 bases of the junction left unmatched. The CDR3 DNA sequence: TGTGCCATGGCGGCAGGGGGCCTTGGTGGGGCCAACGTCCTGACTTTC. This codes for CAMAAGGLGGANVLTF.

The genes are TRBV12-5 and TRBJ1-3, with 8 bases aligning to TRBD1. Per germline, CDR1 LGHNT and CDR2 FRNRAP. With V trimmed by 6 bases and J by 0 bases, 4 bases remained unmatched. The length of the CDR3 is 15 residues. This CDR3 reads CASGWTGNSGNTIYF. The CDR3 DNA reads as TGTGCTAGTGGATGGACAGGGAACTCTGGAAACACCATATATTTT.

This chain uses TRBV4-3 with TRBJ2-6, with D possibly TRBD2 on 6 matching bases. Between the trimmed V and J ends, which lost 1 base and 1 base, there was a span of 14 bases. Germline-derived CDR1 and CDR2 are LGHNA and YSLEER. The CDR3 is 18 amino acids. CDR3 in amino acids: CASSQAWAGRSGANVLTF. The CDR3 DNA reads as TGCGCCAGCAGCCAAGCGTGGGCAGGGAGGTCTGGGGCCAACGTCCTGACTTTC.

The gene calls are TRBV9 and TRBJ1-3; 12 bases map to TRBD1. The CDR3 loop spans 19 amino acids. Germline trimming cut 3 bases from V and 1 base from J; bases unmatched to any gene: 11. The germline V gene has CDR1 SGDLS and CDR2 YYNGEE. The CDR3 protein is CASSGTGTGGSFSGNTIYF. Written as DNA, the CDR3 is TGTGCCAGCAGCGGTACCGGGACAGGGGGCTCTTTTTCTGGAAACACCATATATTTT.

The V and J genes are TRBV19 and TRBJ1-4; D may be TRBD1 (6 bases). There are 18 residues in the CDR3. V was pared by 4 bases and J by 8 bases, with 26 bases between. From germline, CDR1 is LNHDA and CDR2 SQIVND (reference sequence). The CDR3 nucleotides read TGTGCCAGTAGTACCTCAAACATTCTCGGCAGGGGAGAGGAAAAACTGTTTTTT. As protein: CASSTSNILGRGEEKLFF.